Each of the 5 T cell receptor beta chains below was sequenced from the same sample in a study of CD8+ T cells in alopecia areata. Sequencing templates came from extracted RNA that was reverse transcribed into cDNA. Sequencing was performed with immunoSEQ multiplex PCR; in TCRdb, only in-frame clones are kept and a portion is missing. The sample holds roughly 200,000 clones, roughly two fifths seen once. Treatment described: oral pan-JAK inhibitor, 5-10 mg twice daily. This specimen consisted of CD4+ T cells sorted from blood, obtained between weeks 30 and 35, from a patient treated with tofacitinib. These receptors were taken from a human donor with alopecia areata.

The chain is built from TRBV7-3 and TRBJ2-4, with TRBD2 identical over 7 bases. In germline, CDR1 is SGHTA, CDR2 FQGTGA. V was clipped by 5 bases and J by 8 bases; unmatched bases: 9. The CDR3 is made up of 14 amino acids. The CDR3 loop reads CASSPRGTSDIQYF. CDR3 sequence (DNA): TGTGCCAGCAGCCCGCGGGGGACGTCGGACATTCAGTACTTC. The whole variable domain, remainder taken from reference TRBV7-3 and TRBJ2-4, is GAGVSQTPSNKVTEKGKYVELRCDPISGHTALYWYRQSLGQGPEFLIYFQGTGAADDSGLPNDRFFAVRPEGSVSTLKIQRTERGDSAVYLCASSPRGTSDIQYFGAGTRLSVL.

This clone was seen at least ten times. The chain recombines TRBV4-1 with TRBJ2-7; D gene unclear. This CDR3 has 16 residues. V was pared by 1 base and J by 0 bases, with 13 bases between. CDR1 and CDR2 from the germline V gene are MGHRA and YSYEKL. The CDR3 region has the DNA TGCGCCAGCAGCCAAGTCTTAGGGCGTCGCTCCTACGAGCAGTACTTC. Translation gives CASSQVLGRRSYEQYF.

The chain uses TRBV29-1 and TRBJ2-2; the match to TRBD2 covers 12 bases. The germline V gene encodes CDR1 SQVTM and CDR2 ANQGSEA. V was pared by 6 bases and J by 4 bases, with 3 bases of the junction left unmatched. This CDR3 contains 14 residues. The CDR3 loop reads CSVRGLAGTGELFF. Here the CDR3 DNA reads TGCAGCGTCCGGGGACTAGCGGGCACCGGGGAGCTGTTTTTT.

The V and J genes are TRBV4-2 and TRBJ1-1, with 8 bases lining up with TRBD1. The V segment lost 1 base and the J segment 4 bases; nucleotides outside the gene matches: 11. CDR1 is LGHNA and CDR2 is YNFKEQ in the germline V gene. The CDR3 loop spans 17 amino acids. The CDR3 DNA reads as TGTGCCAGCAGCCAAGGGACAGGGAGACAGGAGGGCACTGAAGCTTTCTTT. Protein product: CASSQGTGRQEGTEAFF.

The rearrangement uses TRBV6-5 and TRBJ1-1; weak D call: TRBD1 (6 bases). Germline values: CDR1 MNHEY, CDR2 SVGAGI. This CDR3 region has 15 residues. The V gene lost 5 bases and the J gene lost 3 bases, with 16 bases spanning the gap. The CDR3 sequence: CASSGSGARDTEAFF. CDR3 nucleotides: TGTGCCAGCAGTGGATCGGGGGCCCGGGACACTGAAGCTTTCTTT.